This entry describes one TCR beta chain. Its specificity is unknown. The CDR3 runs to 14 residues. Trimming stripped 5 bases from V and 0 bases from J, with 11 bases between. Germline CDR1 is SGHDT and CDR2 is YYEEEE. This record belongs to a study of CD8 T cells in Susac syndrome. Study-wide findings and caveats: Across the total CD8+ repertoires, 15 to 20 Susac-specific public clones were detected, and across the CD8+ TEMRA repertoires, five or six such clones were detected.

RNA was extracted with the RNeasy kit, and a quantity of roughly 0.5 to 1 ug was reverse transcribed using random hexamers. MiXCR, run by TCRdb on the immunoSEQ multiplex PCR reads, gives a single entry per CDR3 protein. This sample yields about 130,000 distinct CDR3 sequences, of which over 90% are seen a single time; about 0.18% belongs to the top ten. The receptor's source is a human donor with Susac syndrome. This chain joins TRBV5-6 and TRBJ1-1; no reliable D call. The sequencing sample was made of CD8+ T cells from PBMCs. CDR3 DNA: TGTGCCAGCAGATTAGACGACCTGAACACTGAAGCTTTCTTT. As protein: CASRLDDLNTEAFF.